Listed below are T cell receptor beta chains from one sample, sequenced in a study of beta chain features in type 1 diabetes. Here immunoSEQ multiplex PCR was the method, and the copy in TCRdb shows in-frame clones only, minus some. The sample consists of 350,000 or so clones, roughly a fifth of them appearing once. Sequencing was carried out using naive CD4+ T cells from blood. These receptors originate from a woman between 18 and 29 years old in good health. Each CDR3 is given without its conserved first and last residue. The order of the fields is V gene, CDR3 protein.

v_gene: TRBV19
CDR3aa: ASSIRGTGELF

v_gene: TRBV9
CDR3aa: ASSAGGAPDTEAF

v_gene: TRBV4-1
CDR3aa: ASSHRTGQDQPQH

v_gene: TRBV29-1
CDR3aa: SVQGVGTEAF

v_gene: TRBV18
CDR3aa: ASSPPGQGYEQY

v_gene: TRBV25-1
CDR3aa: ASSELALAGNTDTQY

v_gene: TRBV13
CDR3aa: ASSLQKLAGSDTQY

v_gene: TRBV5-1
CDR3aa: ASSWDRGREAF

v_gene: TRBV2
CDR3aa: ASSEEAGGYEQY

v_gene: TRBV23-1
CDR3aa: ASPEKPGTWVLSLTEAF

v_gene: TRBV5-4
CDR3aa: ASSTASGEETQY

v_gene: TRBV9
CDR3aa: ASGPPGLAFYNEQF

v_gene: TRBV4-1
CDR3aa: ASSQHPGVSEQY

v_gene: TRBV29-1
CDR3aa: SVVASGGPTDTQY

v_gene: TRBV2
CDR3aa: ASGTFQETQY

v_gene: TRBV29-1
CDR3aa: SVEETGGDEQY

v_gene: TRBV18
CDR3aa: ASSPPSRGAGELF

v_gene: TRBV2
CDR3aa: ASSQDGISNQPQH

v_gene: TRBV19
CDR3aa: ASSLEANYGYT

v_gene: TRBV7-9
CDR3aa: ASTLLALEAF

v_gene: TRBV5-1
CDR3aa: ASSPDGQPNTEAF

v_gene: TRBV6-6
CDR3aa: ATGGAGEQY

v_gene: TRBV4-3
CDR3aa: ASSRTGATNEKLF

v_gene: TRBV2
CDR3aa: ASSGGEYNEQF

v_gene: TRBV5-1
CDR3aa: ASSPEEGFPYEQY

v_gene: TRBV18
CDR3aa: ASSHGTGGMVYNEQF

v_gene: TRBV5-4
CDR3aa: ASSLGHTSSYNEQF

v_gene: TRBV5-4
CDR3aa: ASRDRSQETQY

v_gene: TRBV9
CDR3aa: ASSGAGARTEAF

v_gene: TRBV30
CDR3aa: AWRNPGQGSYNEQF

v_gene: TRBV4-2
CDR3aa: ASSPRDRDNEKLF

v_gene: TRBV5-1
CDR3aa: ASSPTNRPYEQY

v_gene: TRBV30
CDR3aa: AWSVQTGPFYNEQF

v_gene: TRBV5-1
CDR3aa: ASSVGQQETQY

v_gene: TRBV21-1
CDR3aa: ASSKEAGRGISIDEQY

v_gene: TRBV4-1
CDR3aa: ASSHGQGPGTEAF

v_gene: TRBV7-3
CDR3aa: ASSFRPGGANVLT

v_gene: TRBV7-9
CDR3aa: ASSPPGGGTDTQY

v_gene: TRBV6-1
CDR3aa: ASSRDRYNYEQY

v_gene: TRBV14
CDR3aa: ASSRGSRGYT